This T cell receptor (beta chain) was sequenced for a study of identical twins. Study observations and caveats: Conclusions rested on cross-sectional statistics rather than following the same donors.

Unique molecular identifiers were present on the cDNA, which also gained a universal primer site by template switching. TCRdb redid the calling of the 5' RACE reads with MiXCR, one entry per CDR3 protein. The table records about 250,000 distinct CDR3 sequences, approximately 6.8% of them present only once. Concerning this clonotype: Its specificity is not known.

These same data were also listed under a study on yellow fever vaccine responses in identical twins.

The TCR was taken from a woman aged 18-35 years in good health. The source material was CD8+ T cells sorted from blood.

The CDR3 sequence: CASSPPGHSYEQYV. The CDR3 DNA is TGTGCCAGCTCACCACCGGGACACTCCTACGAGCAGTACGTC. The chain carries TRBV18 and TRBJ2-7; TRBD1 is a possible D gene (6 bases). Germline-derived CDR1 and CDR2 are KGHSH and LQKENI. The V and J ends lost 0 bases and 0 bases respectively, with 6 bases between them. The CDR3 runs to 14 residues.